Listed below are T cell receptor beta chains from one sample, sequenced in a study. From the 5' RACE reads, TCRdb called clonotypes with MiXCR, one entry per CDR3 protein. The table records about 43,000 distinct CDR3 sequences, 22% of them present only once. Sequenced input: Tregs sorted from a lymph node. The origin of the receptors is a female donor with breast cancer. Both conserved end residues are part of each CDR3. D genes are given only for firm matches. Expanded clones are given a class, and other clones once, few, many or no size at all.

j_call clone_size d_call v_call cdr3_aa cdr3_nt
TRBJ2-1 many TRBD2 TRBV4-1 CASSPRLAGGPSWYNEQFF TGCGCCAGCAGCCCTAGGCTAGCGGGAGGGCCCTCGTGGTACAATGAGCAGTTCTTC
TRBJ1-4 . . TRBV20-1 CSARSTGGEKLFF TGCAGTGCTAGATCGACTGGCGGTGAAAAACTGTTTTTT
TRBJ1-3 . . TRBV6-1 CASSEGGAIGNTIYF TGTGCCAGCAGTGAGGGAGGGGCGATTGGAAACACCATATATTTT
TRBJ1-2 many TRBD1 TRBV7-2 CASSSPDRGLYGYTF TGTGCCAGCAGCTCGCCGGACAGGGGGCTCTATGGCTACACCTTC
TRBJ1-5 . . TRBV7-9 CASSSGRAGWNQPQHF TGTGCCAGCAGCTCCGGCAGGGCAGGGTGGAATCAGCCCCAGCATTTT
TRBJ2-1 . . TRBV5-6 CATIRRSSYNEQFF TGTGCCACCATCCGCAGGAGCTCCTACAATGAGCAGTTCTTC
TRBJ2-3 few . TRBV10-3 CAISENSPDTQYF TGTGCCATCAGTGAGAACAGTCCAGATACGCAGTATTTT
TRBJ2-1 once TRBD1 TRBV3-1 CASSPPGQPRDEQFF TGTGCCAGCAGCCCCCCGGGACAGCCCAGGGATGAGCAGTTCTTC
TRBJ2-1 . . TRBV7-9 CASSFTPSGLSYNEQFF TGTGCCAGCAGCTTCACCCCTTCGGGGCTCTCCTACAATGAGCAGTTCTTC
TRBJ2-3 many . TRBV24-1 CATSDPRDSTDTQYF TGTGCCACCAGTGATCCGAGGGACAGCACAGATACGCAGTATTTT
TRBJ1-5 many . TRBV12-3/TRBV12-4 CASSLFGDQPQHF TGTGCCAGCAGTTTATTTGGGGATCAGCCCCAGCATTTT
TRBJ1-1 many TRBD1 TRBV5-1 CASSLPGGFYPEAFF TGCGCCAGCAGCTTGCCAGGGGGGTTTTACCCTGAAGCTTTCTTT
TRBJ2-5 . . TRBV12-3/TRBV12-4 CASSFGTEEIETQYF TGTGCCAGCAGTTTTGGGACCGAGGAGATAGAGACCCAGTACTTC
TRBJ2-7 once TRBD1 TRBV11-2 CASSLGQGTSYEQYF TGTGCCAGCAGCCTAGGACAGGGGACCTCCTACGAGCAGTACTTC
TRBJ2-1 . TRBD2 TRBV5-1 CASSPTSGSSHNEQFF TGCGCCAGCAGCCCAACTAGCGGGAGCTCCCACAATGAGCAGTTCTTC
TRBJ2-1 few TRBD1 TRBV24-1 CATLNFGTGFDEQFF TGTGCCACCTTAAATTTCGGGACAGGGTTCGATGAGCAGTTCTTC
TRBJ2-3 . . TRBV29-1 CSVTGHGRTDTQYF TGCAGCGTAACAGGACATGGGAGGACAGATACGCAGTATTTT
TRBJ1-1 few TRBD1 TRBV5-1 CASTRRGQTNTEAFF TGCGCCAGCACCCGGAGGGGACAGACGAACACTGAAGCTTTCTTT
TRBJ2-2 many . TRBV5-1 CASSLAPENTGELFF TGCGCCAGCAGCTTGGCTCCCGAGAACACCGGGGAGCTGTTTTTT
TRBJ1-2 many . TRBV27 CASSRRDYREVRGYTF TGTGCCAGCAGTCGACGCGACTACCGGGAGGTGAGGGGCTACACCTTC
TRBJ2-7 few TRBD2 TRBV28 CASRRGGSYEQYF TGTGCCAGCCGCCGGGGCGGGAGCTACGAGCAGTACTTC
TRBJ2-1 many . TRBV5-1 CASSLLDINEQFF TGCGCCAGCAGCTTACTGGACATAAATGAGCAGTTCTTC
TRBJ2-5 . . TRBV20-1 CSAHNSRQDQETQYF TGCAGTGCCCATAACTCCAGGCAGGACCAAGAGACCCAGTACTTC
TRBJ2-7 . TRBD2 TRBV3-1 CASSQDFLAGAEQYF TGTGCCAGCAGCCAAGACTTTCTAGCGGGAGCCGAGCAGTACTTC
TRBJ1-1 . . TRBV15 CATSRGTGLMNTEAFF TGTGCCACCAGCAGAGGCACCGGTTTGATGAACACTGAAGCTTTCTTT
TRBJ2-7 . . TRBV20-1 CSANRQSYEQYF TGCAGTGCTAATCGGCAGTCCTACGAGCAGTACTTC
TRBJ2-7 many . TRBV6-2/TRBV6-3 CASSSTEMYEQYF TGTGCCAGCAGTTCTACGGAGATGTACGAGCAGTACTTC
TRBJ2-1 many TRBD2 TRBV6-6 CASSWGGSSYNEQFF TGTGCCAGCAGCTGGGGGGGGAGCTCCTACAATGAGCAGTTCTTC
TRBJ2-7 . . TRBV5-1 CASSLIGTNVYEQYF TGCGCCAGCAGCTTGATTGGGACAAACGTCTACGAGCAGTACTTC
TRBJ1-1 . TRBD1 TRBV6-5 CASSYPGTGSTEAFF TGTGCCAGCAGTTACCCCGGGACAGGGTCCACTGAAGCTTTCTTT
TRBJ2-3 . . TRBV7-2 CASSPSPDTQYF TGTGCCAGCAGCCCCTCGCCAGATACGCAGTATTTT
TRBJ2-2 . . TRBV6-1 CASSEVWNMGELFF TGTGCCAGCAGTGAAGTTTGGAACATGGGGGAGCTGTTTTTT
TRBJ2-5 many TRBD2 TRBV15 CATSRRGGSALKETQYF TGTGCCACCAGCAGGAGGGGAGGGAGTGCCCTCAAAGAGACCCAGTACTTC
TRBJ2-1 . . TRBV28 CASSFRRGSYNEQFF TGTGCCAGCAGTTTTAGGCGGGGCTCCTACAATGAGCAGTTCTTC
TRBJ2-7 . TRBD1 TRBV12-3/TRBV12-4 CASSLSHGTGDYEQYF TGTGCCAGCAGCTTATCTCATGGGACAGGGGACTACGAGCAGTACTTC
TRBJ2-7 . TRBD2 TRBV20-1 CSARGGADEQYF TGCAGTGCGAGGGGAGGGGCTGACGAGCAGTACTTC
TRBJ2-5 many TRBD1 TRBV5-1 CASRQTGDQETQYF TGCGCCAGCAGACAGACAGGGGACCAAGAGACCCAGTACTTC
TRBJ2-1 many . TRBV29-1 CSVDSRETYNEQFF TGCAGCGTTGATTCCCGGGAGACCTACAATGAGCAGTTCTTC
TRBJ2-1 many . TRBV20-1 CSGPGHDYNEQFF TGCAGTGGTCCGGGACACGACTACAATGAGCAGTTCTTC
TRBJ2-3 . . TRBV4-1 CASSQDSTEGGTDTQYF TGCGCCAGCAGCCAAGATTCAACGGAGGGGGGCACAGATACGCAGTATTTT
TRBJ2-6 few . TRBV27 CASSSGSGANVLTF TGTGCCAGCAGCTCAGGGTCTGGGGCCAACGTCCTGACTTTC
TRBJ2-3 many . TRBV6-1 CASTHDGPWESDTQYF TGTGCCAGCACCCACGACGGGCCATGGGAGTCAGATACGCAGTATTTT
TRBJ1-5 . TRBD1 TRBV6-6 CASSYQRQGPNNQPQHF TGTGCCAGCAGTTACCAAAGACAGGGTCCGAACAATCAGCCCCAGCATTTT
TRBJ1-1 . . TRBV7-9 CTSSTKQGVYTEAFF TGTACCAGCAGCACTAAACAGGGTGTTTACACTGAAGCTTTCTTT
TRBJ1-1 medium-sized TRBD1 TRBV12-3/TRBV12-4 CASSGTGGREAFF TGTGCCAGCAGTGGGACAGGGGGCCGTGAAGCTTTCTTT
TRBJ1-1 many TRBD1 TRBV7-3 CASSSGQGNTEAFF TGTGCCAGCAGCTCCGGACAGGGGAACACTGAAGCTTTCTTT
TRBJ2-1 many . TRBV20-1 CSALKTSSYEQFF TGCAGTGCCCTCAAGACTAGTAGCTATGAGCAGTTCTTC
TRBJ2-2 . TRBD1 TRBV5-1 CASSGQGRDTGERFF TGCGCCAGCAGCGGACAGGGCCGCGACACCGGGGAGCGGTTTTTT